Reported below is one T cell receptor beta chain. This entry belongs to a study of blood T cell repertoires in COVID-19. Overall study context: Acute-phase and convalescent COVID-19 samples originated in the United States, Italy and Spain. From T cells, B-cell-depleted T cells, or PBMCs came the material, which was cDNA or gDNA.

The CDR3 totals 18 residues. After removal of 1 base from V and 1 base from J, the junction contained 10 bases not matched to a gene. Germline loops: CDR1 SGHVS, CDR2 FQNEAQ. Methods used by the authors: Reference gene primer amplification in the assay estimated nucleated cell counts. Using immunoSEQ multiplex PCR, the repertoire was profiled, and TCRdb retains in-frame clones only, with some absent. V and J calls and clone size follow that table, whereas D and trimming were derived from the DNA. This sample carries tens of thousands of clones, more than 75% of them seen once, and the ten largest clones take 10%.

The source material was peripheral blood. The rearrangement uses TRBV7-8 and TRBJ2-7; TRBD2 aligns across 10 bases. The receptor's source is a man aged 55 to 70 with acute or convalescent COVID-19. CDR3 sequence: CASSLEASGGSFSYEQYF. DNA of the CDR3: TGTGCCAGCAGCTTAGAGGCTAGCGGGGGCTCCTTTTCCTACGAGCAGTACTTC. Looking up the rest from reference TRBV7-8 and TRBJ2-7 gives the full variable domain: GAGVSQSPRYKVAKRGQDVALRCDPISGHVSLFWYQQALGQGPEFLTYFQNEAQLDKSGLPSDRFFAERPEGSVSTLKIQRTQQEDSAVYLCASSLEASGGSFSYEQYFGPGTRLTVT.